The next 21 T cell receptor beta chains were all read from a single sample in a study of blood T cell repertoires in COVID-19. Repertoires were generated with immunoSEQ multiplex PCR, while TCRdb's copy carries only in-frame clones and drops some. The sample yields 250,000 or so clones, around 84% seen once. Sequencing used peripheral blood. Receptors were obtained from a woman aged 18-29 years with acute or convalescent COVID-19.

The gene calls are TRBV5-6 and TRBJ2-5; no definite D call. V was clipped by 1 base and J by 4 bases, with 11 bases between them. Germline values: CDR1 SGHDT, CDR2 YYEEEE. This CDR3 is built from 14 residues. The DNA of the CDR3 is TGTGCCAGCAGCTTGTGGTCCACAGCAGAGACCCAGTACTTC. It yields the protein CASSLWSTAETQYF.

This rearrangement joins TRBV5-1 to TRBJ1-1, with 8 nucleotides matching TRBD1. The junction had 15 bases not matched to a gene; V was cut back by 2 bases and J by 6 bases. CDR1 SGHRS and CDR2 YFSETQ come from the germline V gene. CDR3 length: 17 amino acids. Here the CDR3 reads CASSFGQGLISFSEAFF. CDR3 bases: TGCGCCAGCAGCTTTGGACAGGGTTTAATAAGCTTCTCTGAAGCTTTCTTT. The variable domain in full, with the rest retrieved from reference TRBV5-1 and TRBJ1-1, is KAGVTQTPRYLIKTRGQQVTLSCSPISGHRSVSWYQQTPGQGLQFLFEYFSETQRNKGNFPGRFSGRQFSNSRSEMNVSTLELGDSALYLCASSFGQGLISFSEAFFGQGTRLTVV.

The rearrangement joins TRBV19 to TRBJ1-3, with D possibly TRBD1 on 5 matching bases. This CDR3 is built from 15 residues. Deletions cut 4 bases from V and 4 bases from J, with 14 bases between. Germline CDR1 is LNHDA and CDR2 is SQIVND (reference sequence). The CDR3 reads CASSTLQGAGNTIYF. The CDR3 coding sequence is TGTGCCAGTAGTACCCTACAAGGGGCCGGAAACACCATATATTTT.

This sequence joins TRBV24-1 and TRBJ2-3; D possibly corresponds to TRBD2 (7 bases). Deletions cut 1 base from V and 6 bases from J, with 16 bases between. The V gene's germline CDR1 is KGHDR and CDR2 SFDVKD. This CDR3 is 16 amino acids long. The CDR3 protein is CATSDLGGGPKDTQYF. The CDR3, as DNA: TGTGCCACCAGTGATTTAGGGGGAGGGCCAAAGGATACGCAGTATTTT.

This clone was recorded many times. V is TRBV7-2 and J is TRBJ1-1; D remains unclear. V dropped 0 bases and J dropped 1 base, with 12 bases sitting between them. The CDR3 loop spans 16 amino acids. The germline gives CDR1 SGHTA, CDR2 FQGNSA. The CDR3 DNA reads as TGTGCCAGCAGCTTAGCGGCTGCGGCCCGGAACACTGAAGCTTTCTTT. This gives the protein CASSLAAAARNTEAFF.

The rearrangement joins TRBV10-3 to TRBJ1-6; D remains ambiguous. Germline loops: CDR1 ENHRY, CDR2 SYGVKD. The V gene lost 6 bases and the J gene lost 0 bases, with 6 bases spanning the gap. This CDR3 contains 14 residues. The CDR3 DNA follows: TGTGCCATCAGCGGCGGCTCCTATAATTCACCCCTCCACTTT. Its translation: CAISGGSYNSPLHF.

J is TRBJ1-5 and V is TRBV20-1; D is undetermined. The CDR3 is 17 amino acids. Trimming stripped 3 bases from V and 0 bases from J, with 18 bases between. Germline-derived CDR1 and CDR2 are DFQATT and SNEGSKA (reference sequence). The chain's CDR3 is CSASPPVYLNSNQPQHF. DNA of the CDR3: TGCAGTGCTAGTCCCCCAGTTTACCTCAATAGCAATCAGCCCCAGCATTTT.

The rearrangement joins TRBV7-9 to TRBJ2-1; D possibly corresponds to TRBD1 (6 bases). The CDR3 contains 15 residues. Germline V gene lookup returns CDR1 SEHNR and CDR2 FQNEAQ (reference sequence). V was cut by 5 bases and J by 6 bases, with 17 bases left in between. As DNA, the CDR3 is TGTGCCAGCAGCGCCGCAGGGGTCCCGGTCAATGAGCAGTTCTTC. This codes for CASSAAGVPVNEQFF. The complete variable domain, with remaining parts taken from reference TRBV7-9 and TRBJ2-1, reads DTGVSQNPRHKITKRGQNVTFRCDPISEHNRLYWYRQTLGQGPEFLTYFQNEAQLEKSRLLSDRFSAERPKGSFSTLEIQRTEQGDSAMYLCASSAAGVPVNEQFFGPGTRLTVL.

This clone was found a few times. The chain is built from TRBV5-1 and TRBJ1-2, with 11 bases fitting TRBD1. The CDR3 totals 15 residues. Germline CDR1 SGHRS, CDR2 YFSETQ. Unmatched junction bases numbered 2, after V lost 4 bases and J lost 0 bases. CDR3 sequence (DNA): TGCGCCAGCAGCCGGGACAGGGGGTCTAACTATGGCTACACCTTC. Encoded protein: CASSRDRGSNYGYTF.

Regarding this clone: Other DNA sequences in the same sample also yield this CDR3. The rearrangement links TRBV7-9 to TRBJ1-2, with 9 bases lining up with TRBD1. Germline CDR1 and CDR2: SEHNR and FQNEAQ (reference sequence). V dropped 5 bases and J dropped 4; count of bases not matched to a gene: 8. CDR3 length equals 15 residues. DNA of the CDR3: TGTGCCAGCAGCCGGGAACAGGGGGCCGGCTATGGCTACACCTTC. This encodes CASSREQGAGYGYTF.

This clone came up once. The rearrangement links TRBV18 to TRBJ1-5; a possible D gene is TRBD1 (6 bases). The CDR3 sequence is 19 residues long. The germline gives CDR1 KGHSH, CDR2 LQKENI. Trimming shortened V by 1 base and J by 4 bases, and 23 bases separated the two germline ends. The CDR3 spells CASSPRPIGLTGKNQPQHF. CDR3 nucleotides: TGTGCCAGCTCACCACGGCCTATAGGGCTCACAGGGAAGAATCAGCCCCAGCATTTT.

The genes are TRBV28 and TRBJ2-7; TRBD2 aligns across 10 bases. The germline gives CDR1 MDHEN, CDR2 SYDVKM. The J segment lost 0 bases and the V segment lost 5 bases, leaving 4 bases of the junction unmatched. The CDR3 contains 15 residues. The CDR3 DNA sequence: TGTGCCAGCAGTCCACCTAGCGGGAGCTCCTACGAGCAGTACTTC. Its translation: CASSPPSGSSYEQYF.

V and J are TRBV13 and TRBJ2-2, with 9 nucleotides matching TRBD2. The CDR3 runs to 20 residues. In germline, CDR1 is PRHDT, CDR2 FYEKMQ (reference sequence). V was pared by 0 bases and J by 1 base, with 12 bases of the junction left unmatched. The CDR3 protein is CASSLGHLAGRGENTGELFF. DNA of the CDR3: TGTGCCAGCAGCTTAGGTCATCTAGCGGGAAGGGGGGAGAACACCGGGGAGCTGTTTTTT.

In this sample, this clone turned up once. The CDR3 spells CASSRTGTSYEQYF. The DNA for the CDR3 is TGTGCCAGTAGTAGGACAGGGACCTCCTACGAGCAGTACTTC. The rearrangement links TRBV19 to TRBJ2-7; the match to TRBD1 covers 8 bases. V dropped 4 bases and J dropped 0; count of bases not matched to a gene: 2. CDR3 size: 14 residues. Looked up from germline, CDR1 is LNHDA and CDR2 is SQIVND (reference sequence).

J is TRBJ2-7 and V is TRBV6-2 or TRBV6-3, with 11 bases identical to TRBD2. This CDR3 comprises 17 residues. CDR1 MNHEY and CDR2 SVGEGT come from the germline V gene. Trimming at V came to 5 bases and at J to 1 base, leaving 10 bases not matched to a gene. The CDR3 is CASSTPTTSGASYEQYF. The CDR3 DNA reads TGTGCCAGCAGTACCCCGACGACTAGCGGGGCGTCCTACGAGCAGTACTTC.

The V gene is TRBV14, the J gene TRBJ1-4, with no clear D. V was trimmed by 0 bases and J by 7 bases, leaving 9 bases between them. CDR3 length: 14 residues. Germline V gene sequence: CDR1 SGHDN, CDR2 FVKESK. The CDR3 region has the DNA TGTGCCAGCAGCCAAGACCCTGTCGTTGAAAAACTGTTTTTT. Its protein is CASSQDPVVEKLFF.

CDR3 in amino acids: CASSLKGAGRKDTIYF. CDR3 sequence (DNA): TGTGCCAGCAGTTTGAAGGGGGCAGGGCGTAAGGACACCATATATTTT. The V and J genes are TRBV28 and TRBJ1-3, with 7 bases identical to TRBD1. The CDR3 runs to 16 residues. Germline V gives CDR1 MDHEN, CDR2 SYDVKM. After removal of 3 bases from V and 8 bases from J, the junction contained 13 bases not matched to a gene.

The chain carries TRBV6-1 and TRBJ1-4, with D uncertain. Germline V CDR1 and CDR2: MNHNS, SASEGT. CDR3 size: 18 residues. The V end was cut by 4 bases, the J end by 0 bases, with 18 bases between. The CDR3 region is CASSVTGRTTATNEKLFF. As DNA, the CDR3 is TGTGCCAGCAGTGTCACCGGACGGACTACCGCAACTAATGAAAAACTGTTTTTT.

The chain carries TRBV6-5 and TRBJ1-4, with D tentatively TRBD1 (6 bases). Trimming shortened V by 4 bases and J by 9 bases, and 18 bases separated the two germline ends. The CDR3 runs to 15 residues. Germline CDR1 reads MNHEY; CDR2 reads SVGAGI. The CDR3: CASSWGAGGGQKLFF. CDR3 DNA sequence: TGTGCCAGCAGTTGGGGGGCGGGAGGCGGGCAAAAACTGTTTTTT.

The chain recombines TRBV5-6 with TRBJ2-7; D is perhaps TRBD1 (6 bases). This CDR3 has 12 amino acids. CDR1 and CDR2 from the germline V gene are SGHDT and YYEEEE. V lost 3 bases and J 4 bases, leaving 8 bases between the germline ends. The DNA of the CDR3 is TGTGCCAGCAGCTCTGGACAGTACGAGCAGTACTTC. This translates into CASSSGQYEQYF.

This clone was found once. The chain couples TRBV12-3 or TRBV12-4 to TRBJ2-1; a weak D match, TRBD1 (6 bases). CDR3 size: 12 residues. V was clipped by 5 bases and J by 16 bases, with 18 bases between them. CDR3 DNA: TGTGCCAGCAGTCGACGGGACATTGGGTATTTCTTC. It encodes CASSRRDIGYFF.